One sample yielded the 30 T cell receptor beta chains listed below, sequenced in a study of T cell responses to AZD1222 COVID-19 vaccine. Assay used: immunoSEQ multiplex PCR; TCRdb lists only in-frame clones, some missing. The sample includes 100,000 to 150,000 clones, 80% to 90% seen only once; the top ten take approximately 3.4%. The specimen was peripheral blood, collected on day 0 of AZD1222 vaccination. Source of these receptors: an adult in good health.

V is TRBV27 and J is TRBJ2-2, with no clear D. V gave up 6 bases and J gave up 2 bases, with 13 bases separating them. CDR3 length: 15 residues. The germline V gene encodes CDR1 MNHEY and CDR2 SMNVEV (reference sequence). The CDR3 DNA sequence: TGTGCCAGCAGGGAAGGGCCTCGTAACACCGGGGAGCTGTTTTTT. Encoded protein: CASREGPRNTGELFF.

J is TRBJ1-4 and V is TRBV10-3; D might be TRBD1 (6 bases). The V gene's germline CDR1 is ENHRY and CDR2 SYGVKD. The CDR3 runs to 14 residues. Trimming shortened V by 5 bases and J by 8 bases, and 15 bases separated the two germline ends. CDR3 sequence (DNA): TGTGCCATCAGTCCCGGGGGCCAAAGGGAAAAACTGTTTTTT. It encodes CAISPGGQREKLFF.

This sequence joins TRBV29-1 and TRBJ2-6; 7 positions match TRBD2. The CDR3 length is 14 residues. The germline gives CDR1 SQVTM, CDR2 ANQGSEA. V lost 6 bases to trimming and J lost 2 bases; unmatched junction nucleotides: 4. DNA of the CDR3: TGCAGCGTCCGGGGGGTAGCTGGGGCCAACGTCCTGACTTTC. It codes for CSVRGVAGANVLTF.

The chain combines TRBV14 with TRBJ1-6; no reliable D call. CDR1 is SGHDN and CDR2 is FVKESK in the germline V gene. The CDR3 runs 13 residues. Trimming took off 6 bases at V and 8 bases at J, with 11 bases between the two ends. As DNA, the CDR3 is TGTGCCAGCAGAAGAGGGTTGGATTCACCCCTCCACTTT. Translating it yields CASRRGLDSPLHF.

The J gene is TRBJ1-2, the V gene TRBV5-1; no reliable D call. Germline-derived CDR1 and CDR2 are SGHRS and YFSETQ. Trimming took 1 base from V and 4 from J, leaving 11 bases between them. The CDR3 contains 14 residues. For the CDR3, the DNA is TGCGCCAGCAGCTTGCGGGGTTTAGGCTATGGCTACACCTTC. It codes for CASSLRGLGYGYTF.

This clone was found once. CDR3 in amino acids: CASTTDANTGELFF. The CDR3 nucleotides are TGTGCCAGCACGACGGACGCGAACACCGGGGAGCTGTTTTTT. V and J are TRBV2 and TRBJ2-2; D remains ambiguous. The V end was cut by 7 bases, the J end by 0 bases, with 9 bases between. The CDR3 is made up of 14 amino acids. Germline CDR1 reads SNHLY; CDR2 reads FYNNEI.

V gene TRBV2 combines with J gene TRBJ1-1, with 7 bases matching TRBD1. The CDR3 spans 14 residues. Germline CDR1 SNHLY, CDR2 FYNNEI. Trimming removed 6 bases from V and 2 bases from J; junction bases left unmatched: 6. The CDR3 spells CASRTRQGNTEAFF. The DNA of the CDR3 is TGTGCCAGCAGGACGAGACAGGGTAACACTGAAGCTTTCTTT.

The V gene is TRBV4-1, the J gene TRBJ1-2, with D hard to call. Trimming took 6 bases from V and 1 from J, leaving 6 bases between them. CDR3 length: 12 residues. CDR1 and CDR2 from the germline V gene are MGHRA and YSYEKL. The CDR3 is CASRDGNYGYTF. The DNA of the CDR3 is TGCGCCAGCAGAGACGGTAACTATGGCTACACCTTC.

The chain is built from TRBV4-2 and TRBJ2-1; no reliable D call. This CDR3 is 13 amino acids long. The germline gives CDR1 LGHNA, CDR2 YNFKEQ. V dropped 5 bases and J dropped 7 bases, with 12 bases sitting between them. The CDR3 DNA reads TGTGCCAGCAGCGTAATCCAGGCAAATGAGCAGTTCTTC. Encoded protein: CASSVIQANEQFF.

J is TRBJ2-2 and V is TRBV7-2; perhaps TRBD1 as D (6 bases). Germline V gene lookup returns CDR1 SGHTA and CDR2 FQGNSA. Trimming took off 1 base at V and 5 bases at J, with 14 bases between the two ends. The CDR3 extends over 16 amino acids. The CDR3 is CASSLVQGLGTGELFF. CDR3 nucleotides: TGTGCCAGCAGCTTAGTACAGGGTCTAGGTACCGGGGAGCTGTTTTTT. Full variable domain (remainder filled in from reference TRBV7-2 and TRBJ2-2): GAGVSQSPSNKVTEKGKDVELRCDPISGHTALYWYRQSLGQGLEFLIYFQGNSAPDKSGLPSDRFSAERTGGSVSTLTIQRTQQEDSAVYLCASSLVQGLGTGELFFGEGSRLTVL.

The rearrangement uses TRBV27 and TRBJ1-6, with D possibly being TRBD1 (6 bases). Germline V gene data show CDR1 as MNHEY and CDR2 as SMNVEV (reference sequence). V shed 4 bases and J shed 9 bases, with 13 bases lying between them. This CDR3 has 14 amino acids. CDR3 DNA sequence: TGTGCCAGCAGTTCGTGGGGGGCGGTTTCACCCCTCCACTTT. Encoded protein: CASSSWGAVSPLHF.

This sequence joins TRBV7-2 and TRBJ2-3; no clear D. Trimming shortened V by 2 bases and J by 1 base, and 10 bases separated the two germline ends. The CDR3 is 15 amino acids. In germline, CDR1 is SGHTA, CDR2 FQGNSA. DNA for the CDR3: TGTGCCAGCAGCTTATCAGGACCCGGCACAGATACGCAGTATTTT. Translation gives CASSLSGPGTDTQYF.

This sequence joins TRBV4-3 and TRBJ1-2; D is undetermined. Germline CDR1 LGHNA, CDR2 YSLEER. Trimming removed 4 bases from V and 4 bases from J, with 10 bases in between. The CDR3 runs 13 residues. In nucleotides, the CDR3 is TGCGCCAGCAGCCCTACGTTGGGCTATGGCTACACCTTC. This codes for CASSPTLGYGYTF.

The chain employs TRBV12-5 and TRBJ2-3, with 7 positions matching TRBD1. The junction had 9 bases not matched to a gene; V was cut back by 3 bases and J by 3 bases. Germline CDR1 LGHNT, CDR2 FRNRAP. There are 16 residues in the CDR3. CDR3 sequence reads: CASGLLTGLRTDTQYF. In DNA, the CDR3 is TGTGCTAGTGGTTTACTGACAGGGTTGAGAACAGATACGCAGTATTTT.

This rearrangement joins TRBV6-1 to TRBJ1-2; D remains ambiguous. Trimming took off 4 bases at V and 4 bases at J, with 19 bases between the two ends. The germline CDR1 and CDR2 sequences are MNHNS and SASEGT. The length of the CDR3 is 16 residues. CDR3 nucleotides: TGTGCCAGCAGTGTTTACGCCACCGCGGCGCCCTATGGCTACACCTTC. It translates to CASSVYATAAPYGYTF.

The J gene is TRBJ1-6, the V gene TRBV12-3 or TRBV12-4; the D gene is possibly TRBD1 (6 bases). The CDR3 covers 12 residues. V was trimmed by 5 bases and J by 10 bases, leaving 9 bases between them. CDR3 protein: CASSTGLSPLHF. Written as DNA, the CDR3 is TGTGCCAGCAGTACAGGGTTGTCACCCCTCCACTTT.

The V gene is TRBV5-6, the J gene TRBJ2-1; 7 bases are shared with TRBD2. The V segment lost 0 bases and the J segment 12 bases; nucleotides outside the gene matches: 3. The CDR3 has 12 residues. The V gene's germline CDR1 is SGHDT and CDR2 YYEEEE. CDR3 in DNA: TGTGCCAGCAGCTTGGGTGGCGGGGGGCAGTTCTTC. Translated, it gives CASSLGGGGQFF. Full variable domain (remainder filled in from reference TRBV5-6 and TRBJ2-1): DAGVTQSPTHLIKTRGQQVTLRCSPKSGHDTVSWYQQALGQGPQFIFQYYEEEERQRGNFPDRFSGHQFPNYSSELNVNALLLGDSALYLCASSLGGGGQFFGPGTRLTVL.

This clone was picked up a small number of times. V is TRBV5-1 and J is TRBJ1-5; maybe TRBD1 (6 bases). Germline V gene lookup returns CDR1 SGHRS and CDR2 YFSETQ. The CDR3 has 15 residues. The V end lost 2 bases, the J end lost 3 bases, and 12 bases lay between the germline ends. CDR3 sequence reads: CASSLEGGINQPQHF. DNA for the CDR3: TGCGCCAGCAGCTTAGAAGGGGGGATCAATCAGCCCCAGCATTTT.

The chain links TRBV6-5 to TRBJ2-1; 7 nucleotides align to TRBD2. From germline, CDR1 is MNHEY and CDR2 SVGAGI. The CDR3 is 14 residues long. V gave up 7 bases and J gave up 7 bases; unmatched junction bases: 10. The CDR3 sequence is CASTPGLDLNEQFF. The DNA of the CDR3 is TGTGCCAGCACCCCCGGACTAGATCTGAATGAGCAGTTCTTC.

In this sample, this clone turned up a few times. This chain links TRBV19 with TRBJ1-2; a possible D gene is TRBD1 (6 bases). Germline V CDR1 and CDR2: LNHDA, SQIVND (reference sequence). The length of the CDR3 is 13 residues. V was cut by 8 bases and J by 4 bases, with 14 bases left in between. The CDR3 region has the DNA TGTGCCAGTCTACGGGCAGGGGTCTATGGCTACACCTTC. Translated: CASLRAGVYGYTF.

The chain links TRBV10-3 to TRBJ1-5; D may be TRBD1 (5 bases). CDR3 size: 13 residues. The V gene lost 3 bases and the J gene lost 7 bases, with 10 bases spanning the gap. Per the germline V gene, CDR1 is ENHRY and CDR2 is SYGVKD. CDR3 protein: CAISETAGQPQHF. In DNA, the CDR3 is TGTGCCATCAGTGAAACGGCAGGGCAGCCCCAGCATTTT.

The chain is built from TRBV2 and TRBJ1-1; D is unresolved. This CDR3 contains 11 residues. Germline V lookup: CDR1 SNHLY, CDR2 FYNNEI. V was cut by 10 bases and J by 5 bases, with 11 bases left in between. The CDR3 DNA is TGTGCCACCTTTGGGGTTACTGAAGCTTTCTTT. Translating gives CATFGVTEAFF.

In its sample, this clone was seen once. This rearrangement joins TRBV7-9 to TRBJ2-1; tentatively, D is TRBD1 (6 bases). The CDR3 extends over 15 amino acids. The germline V and J ends were trimmed by 2 bases and 2 bases, with 10 bases remaining between them. Germline V gives CDR1 SEHNR, CDR2 FQNEAQ (reference sequence). CDR3 in amino acids: CASSLLGAAYNEQFF. The DNA for the CDR3 is TGTGCCAGCAGCTTATTGGGGGCGGCCTACAATGAGCAGTTCTTC.

This sequence joins TRBV19 and TRBJ2-7, with a tentative D call TRBD1 (6 bases). The CDR3 covers 16 residues. CDR1 is LNHDA and CDR2 is SQIVND in the germline V gene (reference sequence). V gave up 4 bases and J gave up 5 bases, with 21 bases separating them. In nucleotides, the CDR3 is TGTGCCAGTAGTACATCCGGGACACTTAGCCTCAACGAGCAGTACTTC. Protein: CASSTSGTLSLNEQYF. Complete variable domain (other parts from reference TRBV19 and TRBJ2-7): DGGITQSPKYLFRKEGQNVTLSCEQNLNHDAMYWYRQDPGQGLRLIYYSQIVNDFQKGDIAEGYSVSREKKESFPLTVTSAQKNPTAFYLCASSTSGTLSLNEQYFGPGTRLTVT.

This chain links TRBV12-3 or TRBV12-4 with TRBJ2-1, with 11 bases identical to TRBD1. CDR3 length: 13 amino acids. V dropped 6 bases and J dropped 7; count of bases not matched to a gene: 2. The CDR3 sequence: CASRRDRGNEQFF. CDR3 sequence (DNA): TGTGCCAGCAGAAGGGACAGGGGGAATGAGCAGTTCTTC.

CDR3 coding DNA: TGTGCCAGCAGCTTTAGGGGACTAGCGGGAGGTATTTTCTTC. This translates into CASSFRGLAGGIFF. The chain recombines TRBV7-8 with TRBJ2-1; 15 bases agree with TRBD2. Germline CDR1 SGHVS, CDR2 FQNEAQ. V shed 3 bases, J shed 16 bases, and the junction held 7 bases outside the gene matches. The CDR3 totals 14 residues. The full variable domain, rest sourced from reference TRBV7-8 and TRBJ2-1, is GAGVSQSPRYKVAKRGQDVALRCDPISGHVSLFWYQQALGQGPEFLTYFQNEAQLDKSGLPSDRFFAERPEGSVSTLKIQRTQQEDSAVYLCASSFRGLAGGIFFGPGTRLTVL.

Only a few counts were recorded for this clone. The chain is built from TRBV28 and TRBJ1-5, with D tentatively TRBD1 (6 bases). CDR3 size: 15 residues. Germline V gene lookup returns CDR1 MDHEN and CDR2 SYDVKM. Trimming took off 5 bases at V and 0 bases at J, with 11 bases between the two ends. CDR3 region: CASSLQGHSNQPQHF. The CDR3 DNA follows: TGTGCCAGCAGTCTTCAGGGGCATAGCAATCAGCCCCAGCATTTT.

The chain combines TRBV30 with TRBJ1-5; 7 positions agree with TRBD1. The germline CDR1 and CDR2 sequences are GTSNPN and SVGIG (reference sequence). The V gene end was trimmed by 2 bases and the J gene end by 4 bases; junction bases not matched to a gene: 5. There are 14 residues in the CDR3. The CDR3 bases are TGTGCCTGGAGTCGATCGACAGGGAATCAGCCCCAGCATTTT. Translating it yields CAWSRSTGNQPQHF.

The CDR3 bases are TGTGCCAGCAGTCGAGGGACAGCAGAATATACGTATGGCTACACCTTC. Translation gives CASSRGTAEYTYGYTF. This sequence joins TRBV28 and TRBJ1-2, with 7 bases that match TRBD1. The CDR3 covers 16 residues. Germline lookup yields CDR1 MDHEN and CDR2 SYDVKM. J was trimmed by 5 bases and V by 5 bases; bases with no gene match: 14.

The chain employs TRBV5-4 and TRBJ2-7; 10 nucleotides align to TRBD2. CDR1 is SGHNT and CDR2 is YYREEE in the germline V gene (reference sequence). The CDR3 has 16 residues. The trim removed 0 bases at V and 9 bases at J, leaving 12 bases unmatched. The CDR3 spells CASSLASGRVPLVQYF. CDR3 DNA: TGTGCCAGCAGCTTGGCTAGCGGGAGAGTGCCTCTTGTGCAGTACTTC.